The subject of this entry is one T cell receptor beta chain. Its antigen is still unknown. TCRdb recomputed calls from the 5' RACE reads with MiXCR, one row per CDR3 protein. The data show 450,000 to 600,000 distinct CDR3 sequences, with around 16% seen just once and around 16% held by the top ten. This specimen comes from a study of T cells after yellow fever vaccination. Broader study findings: The booster response re-showed most primary clones: 96% CD4, more than 70% CD8.

This receptor was obtained from a man younger than 35 who received the YFV17D yellow fever vaccine. This specimen consisted of PBMCs, obtained less than 6 days after the first yellow fever vaccination.

The CDR3 is CASSPPNLQETQYF. CDR3 DNA: TGCGCCAGCAGCCCCCCGAACTTGCAAGAGACCCAGTACTTC. This chain uses TRBV4-1 with TRBJ2-5; D is unclear. The germline V and J ends were trimmed by 4 bases and 2 bases, with 11 bases remaining between them. The CDR3 spans 14 residues. The germline V gene encodes CDR1 MGHRA and CDR2 YSYEKL.